This paragraph covers one TCR beta chain sequence. Its antigen is not known. The CDR3 end lies 3 residues beyond the end of the read and is filled in from the germline J gene. Libraries were prepared by immunoSEQ multiplex PCR; TCRdb keeps only in-frame clonotypes and omits some of them. The sample holds about 32,000 clones. V was clipped by 4 bases and J by 1 base, with 13 bases between them. Germline lookup yields CDR1 SGHAT and CDR2 FQNNGV. CDR3 length equals 15 residues. The entry originates in a study of T cells in women clearing cervical HPV infection. General observations from the study: Cases carried less TRBV6-7 than controls: roughly 0.11% versus 0.16%.

The TCR originated in a woman between 18 and 70 years old with a cervical HPV16 infection that either progressed to CIN3+ or cleared (not recorded which). The chain carries TRBV11-2 and TRBJ2-5, with D possibly TRBD1 on 6 matching bases. The source material was blood buffy coat. The CDR3 loop is CASSSSDSIQETQYF. CDR3 bases read: TGTGCCAGCAGCTCGTCGGACAGCATCCAAGAGACC.